This T cell receptor (beta chain) was captured by sequencing in a study of blood T cell repertoires in COVID-19. On the study more broadly: The samples span acute and convalescent COVID-19 from the United States, Italy and Spain.

In the authors' workflow: The assay estimated nucleated cells by amplifying reference gene primers. Here immunoSEQ multiplex PCR was the method, and the copy in TCRdb shows in-frame clones only, minus some. For V, J and clone size, that table is used; D and trimming come from the DNA. The sample has roughly 200,000 clones; nearly 90% are singletons. Germline V gene lookup returns CDR1 SGHNT and CDR2 YYREEE (reference sequence). This CDR3 region has 15 residues. Trimming removed 3 bases from V and 3 bases from J, with 15 bases in between. This receptor was identified in a man between 60 and 75 years old with active or convalescent COVID-19. Sequencing was done on a sample of peripheral blood. The gene calls are TRBV5-4 and TRBJ1-2; tentatively, D is TRBD1 (6 bases). CDR3 in amino acids: CASSSAAGADYGYTF. The CDR3 DNA is TGTGCCAGCAGCTCAGCGGCGGGGGCGGACTATGGCTACACCTTC. The variable domain in full, completed from reference TRBV5-4 and TRBJ1-2, reads ETGVTQSPTHLIKTRGQQVTLRCSSQSGHNTVSWYQQALGQGPQFIFQYYREEENGRGNFPPRFSGLQFPNYSSELNVNALELDDSALYLCASSSAAGADYGYTFGSGTRLTVV.